The 27 T cell receptor beta chains below were found in one sample sequenced in a study of shared clonotypes between healthy human individuals. Assay: immunoSEQ multiplex PCR; the TCRdb copy retains only in-frame clones and omits some. Seen here are some 790,000 clones, approximately 72% observed once, and the top ten hold under 2%. Sequenced: memory CD4+ T cells sorted from blood. The subset is: CD45RA-negative fraction. The receptors were sampled from a woman in her twenties or thirties in good health.

The chain couples TRBV14 to TRBJ2-7; 7 bases agree with TRBD1. In germline, CDR1 is SGHDN, CDR2 FVKESK. There are 11 residues in the CDR3. V lost 8 bases to trimming and J lost 10 bases; unmatched junction nucleotides: 8. CDR3 DNA sequence: TGTGCCAGCGGCACAGGGGAGAGTCAGTACTTC. Its translation: CASGTGESQYF. Full variable domain (rest looked up from reference TRBV14 and TRBJ2-7): EAGVTQFPSHSVIEKGQTVTLRCDPISGHDNLYWYRRVMGKEIKFLLHFVKESKQDESGMPNNRFLAERTGGTYSTLKVQPAELEDSGVYFCASGTGESQYFGPGTRLTVT.

The rearrangement links TRBV5-6 to TRBJ2-7; D might be TRBD1 (7 bases). The germline V and J ends were trimmed by 2 bases and 2 bases, with 14 bases remaining between them. This CDR3 comprises 15 residues. In germline, CDR1 is SGHDT, CDR2 YYEEEE. The CDR3 DNA is TGTGCCAGCAGCTTTCCCCAGGGGGGACCCTACGAGCAGTACTTC. The encoded protein is CASSFPQGGPYEQYF.

This clone was counted ten times or more. V usage is TRBV28 and J usage is TRBJ1-1; D is perhaps TRBD1 (6 bases). V shed 6 bases and J shed 1 base, with 18 bases lying between them. This CDR3 is 16 amino acids long. Germline lookup yields CDR1 MDHEN and CDR2 SYDVKM. This chain's CDR3 is CASRKHRARGNTEAFF. The CDR3 DNA follows: TGTGCCAGCAGAAAACACAGGGCCCGAGGGAACACTGAAGCTTTCTTT.

This clone was seen only once. This CDR3 is CASSEGAVSNQPQHF. CDR3 bases: TGTGCCAGCAGTGAAGGGGCGGTAAGCAATCAGCCCCAGCATTTT. The gene calls are TRBV6-1 and TRBJ1-5; unclear D gene. This CDR3 region has 15 residues. Germline lookup yields CDR1 MNHNS and CDR2 SASEGT. Trimming removed 1 base at V and 1 base at J, with 8 bases between.

The chain is built from TRBV6-5 and TRBJ1-1; TRBD1 is a possible D gene (5 bases). The CDR3 sequence is 16 residues long. The ends were cut back, 2 bases at V and 6 bases at J, with 19 bases in the middle. CDR1 is MNHEY and CDR2 is SVGAGI in the germline V gene. The CDR3 DNA is TGTGCCAGCAGTTACGACGGGGGACCCTCGAGGGCTGAAGCTTTCTTT. Translated: CASSYDGGPSRAEAFF.

For this clone: This specimen includes other DNA sequences encoding the same CDR3. The chain joins TRBV2 to TRBJ2-3; 8 bases are a match to TRBD2. The CDR3 is made up of 16 amino acids. Germline V gene data show CDR1 as SNHLY and CDR2 as FYNNEI. The trim removed 2 bases at V and 1 base at J, leaving 5 bases unmatched. This chain's CDR3 is CASSELAGGGTDTQYF. The CDR3 region has the DNA TGTGCCAGCAGTGAACTAGCGGGTGGGGGCACAGATACGCAGTATTTT.

V and J are TRBV18 and TRBJ2-5; the D is unclear. The V gene lost 3 bases and the J gene lost 5 bases, with 16 bases spanning the gap. CDR3 length equals 15 residues. Germline V CDR1 and CDR2: KGHSH, LQKENI. The CDR3 DNA reads TGTGCCAGCTCACCTAGTGCCAGACCCGGGGAGACCCAGTACTTC. Translated, it gives CASSPSARPGETQYF.

This clone came up once. The V call is TRBV19, the J call TRBJ2-1, with a tentative D call TRBD2 (5 bases). V lost 0 bases, J lost 7 bases, and 10 bases lay in between. CDR3 size: 14 residues. In germline, CDR1 is LNHDA, CDR2 SQIVND (reference sequence). As DNA, the CDR3 is TGTGCCAGTAGTATAGACTGGTCGGGGAATGAGCAGTTCTTC. As protein: CASSIDWSGNEQFF.

The gene calls are TRBV14 and TRBJ2-5; 9 nucleotides align to TRBD1. The J segment lost 5 bases and the V segment lost 1 base, leaving 8 bases of the junction unmatched. This CDR3 has 16 residues. Germline V gene sequence: CDR1 SGHDN, CDR2 FVKESK. This CDR3 reads CASSQVGGDRGETQYF. The CDR3 coding sequence is TGTGCCAGCAGCCAAGTAGGCGGCGACAGGGGGGAGACCCAGTACTTC.

J is TRBJ2-3 and V is TRBV11-2; a weak D match, TRBD1 (7 bases). The CDR3 contains 19 residues. V was clipped by 6 bases and J by 6 bases, with 31 bases between them. Germline values: CDR1 SGHAT, CDR2 FQNNGV. The CDR3: CASSSRQGGSGNEADTQYF. For the CDR3, the DNA is TGTGCCAGCAGTTCCAGACAGGGCGGTAGCGGCAATGAGGCGGATACGCAGTATTTT. Based on the CDR3 plus reference TRBV11-2 and TRBJ2-3, the full variable domain is EAGVAQSPRYKIIEKRQSVAFWCNPISGHATLYWYQQILGQGPKLLIQFQNNGVVDDSQLPKDRFSAERLKGVDSTLKIQPAKLEDSAVYLCASSSRQGGSGNEADTQYFGPGTRLTVL.

This clone was observed many times. The V gene is TRBV7-2, the J gene TRBJ2-1, with D uncertain. The CDR3 length is 13 residues. CDR1 is SGHTA and CDR2 is FQGNSA in the germline V gene. Trimming took off 8 bases at V and 5 bases at J, with 13 bases between the two ends. CDR3 in DNA: TGTGCCAGCGGCATTTACGGCCACAATGAGCAGTTCTTC. As protein: CASGIYGHNEQFF.

This clone was observed a single time. The chain recombines TRBV10-1 with TRBJ2-2; possible D gene TRBD1, 6 bases. CDR1 WNHNN and CDR2 SYGVQD come from the germline V gene (reference sequence). V was clipped by 6 bases and J by 5 bases, with 19 bases between them. The CDR3 is 16 residues long. CDR3: CASSPGSDSGTGELFF. The CDR3 nucleotides are TGCGCCAGCAGCCCCGGGTCGGACAGTGGGACCGGGGAGCTGTTTTTT.

The chain carries TRBV2 and TRBJ1-2; 7 nucleotides agree with TRBD1. CDR1 is SNHLY, CDR2 FYNNEI, per germline. The J segment lost 6 bases and the V segment lost 6 bases, leaving 10 bases of the junction unmatched. This CDR3 contains 14 residues. This CDR3 is CASRSEGGFDGYTF. CDR3 DNA: TGTGCCAGCAGATCGGAAGGGGGCTTCGATGGCTACACCTTC.

The V call is TRBV18, the J call TRBJ2-7; D might be TRBD2 (6 bases). The CDR3 covers 15 residues. With 0 bases removed from V and 4 bases from J, the gap between germline ends came to 13 bases. Germline loops: CDR1 KGHSH, CDR2 LQKENI. CDR3 DNA: TGTGCCAGCTCACCACCGGAGGGCCGCTCATACGAGCAGTACTTC. This codes for CASSPPEGRSYEQYF.

V is TRBV5-1 and J is TRBJ2-5; tentatively, D is TRBD2 (5 bases). Germline V gives CDR1 SGHRS, CDR2 YFSETQ. Trimming took 5 bases from V and 2 from J, leaving 19 bases between them. The CDR3 is 16 residues long. The CDR3 sequence: CASRKTLNAGQETQYF. The CDR3 DNA reads as TGCGCCAGCAGAAAGACTCTTAACGCGGGTCAAGAGACCCAGTACTTC. The entire variable domain, with the rest obtained from reference TRBV5-1 and TRBJ2-5, is as follows: KAGVTQTPRYLIKTRGQQVTLSCSPISGHRSVSWYQQTPGQGLQFLFEYFSETQRNKGNFPGRFSGRQFSNSRSEMNVSTLELGDSALYLCASRKTLNAGQETQYFGPGTRLLVL.

This clone was observed a single time. The V call is TRBV27, the J call TRBJ2-5; the D call may be TRBD1 or TRBD2 (5 bases each). The DNA matches TRBJ2-7 better at its end, which makes the J call doubtful. Per the germline V gene, CDR1 is MNHEY and CDR2 is SMNVEV (reference sequence). The CDR3 runs to 16 residues. CDR3 amino acids: CASSGWDGSYPYEQYF. In DNA form, the CDR3 reads TGTGCCAGCAGTGGGTGGGACGGCTCCTACCCCTACGAGCAGTACTTC.

Here the CDR3 reads CASNSPWSGGAYEQYF. DNA for the CDR3: TGTGCCAGCAACTCCCCTTGGTCGGGGGGCGCATACGAGCAGTACTTC. The rearrangement links TRBV28 to TRBJ2-7, with TRBD2 as a possible D gene (7 bases). V lost 7 bases and J lost 4, with 23 bases in between. The V gene's germline CDR1 is MDHEN and CDR2 SYDVKM. This CDR3 comprises 16 residues.

This clone was detected once. The gene calls are TRBV10-1 and TRBJ2-1; 7 bases match TRBD2. Germline V lookup: CDR1 WNHNN, CDR2 SYGVQD (reference sequence). The CDR3 consists of 17 residues. Germline trimming cut 3 bases from V and 4 bases from J; bases unmatched to any gene: 12. The CDR3 region has the DNA TGCGCCAGCAGTGAAGTGGTTCTGCGGCGGGAGTACAATGAGCAGTTCTTC. It codes for CASSEVVLRREYNEQFF.

Here the CDR3 reads CASSLNLAGVDEQFF. DNA of the CDR3: TGTGCCAGCAGCTTGAATCTAGCGGGAGTGGATGAGCAGTTCTTC. The chain couples TRBV5-4 to TRBJ2-1; 10 positions match TRBD2. The germline CDR1 and CDR2 sequences are SGHNT and YYREEE (reference sequence). The CDR3 is 15 amino acids. V was pared by 1 base and J by 8 bases, with 6 bases of the junction left unmatched.

The rearrangement joins TRBV7-7 to TRBJ2-2; D perhaps matches TRBD1 (6 bases). Germline loops: CDR1 SSHAT, CDR2 FNYEAQ (reference sequence). Deletions cut 5 bases from V and 0 bases from J, with 13 bases between. The CDR3 runs to 16 residues. The DNA for the CDR3 is TGTGCCAGCAGCCACAACAGGGTCTCGAACACCGGGGAGCTGTTTTTT. Translated: CASSHNRVSNTGELFF. Complete variable domain (other parts from reference TRBV7-7 and TRBJ2-2): GAGVSQSPRYKVTKRGQDVTLRCDPISSHATLYWYQQALGQGPEFLTYFNYEAQPDKSGLPSDRFSAERPEGSISTLTIQRTEQRDSAMYRCASSHNRVSNTGELFFGEGSRLTVL.

The chain uses TRBV15 and TRBJ1-4; D perhaps matches TRBD1 (5 bases). The germline V gene has CDR1 LNHNV and CDR2 YYDKDF (reference sequence). V lost 1 base and J 8 bases, leaving 17 bases between the germline ends. This CDR3 comprises 16 residues. CDR3 DNA sequence: TGTGCCACCAGCAGAGGTGAGGACAAAGGTCGCGAAAAACTGTTTTTT. Translating it yields CATSRGEDKGREKLFF.

The chain is built from TRBV28 and TRBJ2-7, with 9 bases identical to TRBD1. There are 14 residues in the CDR3. From germline, CDR1 is MDHEN and CDR2 SYDVKM. With 8 bases clipped from V and 5 bases from J, the junction kept 10 bases outside the gene matches. The CDR3 loop is CASGTTGGHHEQYF. The CDR3 DNA reads as TGTGCCAGCGGTACCACAGGGGGCCATCACGAGCAGTACTTC.

In its sample, this clone was seen a few times. The rearrangement joins TRBV19 to TRBJ2-1; the D gene could be TRBD1 or TRBD2 (5 bases each). CDR3 length: 16 amino acids. Per germline, CDR1 LNHDA and CDR2 SQIVND (reference sequence). V lost 7 bases, J lost 7 bases, and 23 bases lay in between. The CDR3 here is CASTTLGANLWNEQFF. The CDR3, as DNA: TGTGCCAGTACCACACTCGGGGCGAACCTTTGGAATGAGCAGTTCTTC.

The chain has TRBV28 and TRBJ2-5; 9 nucleotides match TRBD1. CDR3 size: 13 residues. The ends lost 6 bases at V and 4 bases at J; junction bases unmatched: 3. Germline V lookup: CDR1 MDHEN, CDR2 SYDVKM. CDR3 bases: TGTGCCAGCAGATCGGACAGGGGAGAGACCCAGTACTTC. Amino acid sequence: CASRSDRGETQYF. The whole variable domain, remainder taken from reference TRBV28 and TRBJ2-5, is DVKVTQSSRYLVKRTGEKVFLECVQDMDHENMFWYRQDPGLGLRLIYFSYDVKMKEKGDIPEGYSVSREKKERFSLILESASTNQTSMYLCASRSDRGETQYFGPGTRLLVL.

V gene TRBV28 combines with J gene TRBJ1-3; 9 positions agree with TRBD1. Trimming cost V 3 bases and J 5 bases; bases outside gene matches: 8. The CDR3 consists of 16 residues. The V gene's germline CDR1 is MDHEN and CDR2 SYDVKM. The CDR3 spells CASSLATGGSRNTIYF. CDR3 in DNA: TGTGCCAGCAGTTTGGCCACAGGGGGCTCCAGAAACACCATATATTTT.

This sequence joins TRBV6-9 and TRBJ2-5, with D possibly being TRBD2 (5 bases). V was cut by 7 bases and J by 1 base, with 16 bases left in between. This CDR3 has 15 residues. Germline V CDR1 and CDR2: MNHGY, SVAAGI. The CDR3 sequence: CASMPGKSVQETQYF. The CDR3 DNA is TGTGCCAGCATGCCGGGAAAAAGCGTCCAAGAGACCCAGTACTTC.

This chain joins TRBV27 and TRBJ2-7; D not certain. The length of the CDR3 is 12 residues. V lost 8 bases and J lost 2, with 10 bases in between. The V gene's germline CDR1 is MNHEY and CDR2 SMNVEV (reference sequence). The CDR3, as DNA: TGTGCCAGCTGGACGGGCCCCTACGAGCAGTACTTC. The encoded protein is CASWTGPYEQYF.